The T cell receptor (beta chain) described here comes from a study of Tregs in tolerant kidney transplant recipients. Mixed chimerism was transient after nonmyeloablative marrow transplants from related graft donors. Thawed PBMCs were FACS-sorted into unstimulated CD4+CD25+CD127- regulatory T cells, CD4+CD25- non-regulatory cells, CD4 and CD8 cells. As regards this clone: Its antigen remains unidentified.

Using immunoSEQ multiplex PCR, the repertoire was profiled, and TCRdb retains in-frame clones only, with some absent. The data contain roughly 52,000 clones, about nine tenths of them seen just once; the ten biggest clones take up 12% to 15%. In germline, CDR1 is MNHEY, CDR2 SMNVEV (reference sequence). V trimming: 3 bases; J trimming: 2 bases; junction bases outside the gene matches: 2. This CDR3 spans 15 amino acids. Study results and caveats: Few patients were studied, so findings need validation in larger groups. Donor-specific Treg expansion exceeded global Treg expansion in tolerant patients, suggesting antigen drive.

This receptor was obtained from a human patient who received a combined kidney and bone marrow transplant. Some T cells may be provided by the graft donor. The input for sequencing was CD8+ T cells from blood (PBMCs), taken 24 months after the transplant. This chain uses TRBV27 with TRBJ2-2, with TRBD1 matching over 8 bases. The CDR3 coding sequence is TGTGCCAGCAGTTTGACAGGGGCCAACACCGGGGAGCTGTTTTTT. Translated: CASSLTGANTGELFF.